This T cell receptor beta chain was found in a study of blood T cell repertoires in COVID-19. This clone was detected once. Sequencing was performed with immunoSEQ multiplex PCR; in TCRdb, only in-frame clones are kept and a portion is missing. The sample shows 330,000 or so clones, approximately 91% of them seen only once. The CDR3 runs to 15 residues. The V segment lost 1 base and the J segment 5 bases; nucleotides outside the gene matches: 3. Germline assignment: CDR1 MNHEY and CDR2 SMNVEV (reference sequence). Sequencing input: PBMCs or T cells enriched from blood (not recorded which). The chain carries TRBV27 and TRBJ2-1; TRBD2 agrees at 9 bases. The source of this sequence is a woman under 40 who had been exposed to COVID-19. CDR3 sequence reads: CASSLYSGSDNEQFF. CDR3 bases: TGTGCCAGCAGTTTATATAGCGGGAGTGACAATGAGCAGTTCTTC.